The clone carrying this TCR beta chain was counted once. Study processing details: Amplification with reference gene primers provided the estimates of nucleated cell counts. TCRdb's copy holds only in-frame clones and misses some; the assay was immunoSEQ multiplex PCR. The V and J calls and clone size are taken from that table; D and trimming were inferred from the DNA. The profile shows roughly 180,000 clones, roughly 80% of them singletons. Self-reported history from a screening survey and questionnaire set each donor's cohort. The data stem from a study of blood T cell repertoires in COVID-19. CDR3 length equals 16 residues. The V segment lost 4 bases and the J segment 4 bases; nucleotides outside the gene matches: 5. CDR1 and CDR2 from the germline V gene are LGHDT and YNNKEL (reference sequence).

The source material was PBMCs or T cells enriched from blood (not recorded which). The receptor was isolated from a woman between 40 and 50 years old with acute COVID-19. The chain has TRBV3-1 (or the pseudogene TRBV3-2) and TRBJ2-3; 13 bases agree with TRBD2. CDR3 amino acids: CASSRTSGSGADTQYF. The DNA of the CDR3 is TGTGCCAGCAGCCGGACTAGCGGGAGTGGCGCAGATACGCAGTATTTT.